This paragraph reports one T cell receptor (beta chain). The data belong to a study of Tregs in tolerant kidney transplant recipients. Sequencing was performed with immunoSEQ multiplex PCR; in TCRdb, only in-frame clones are kept and a portion is missing. The sample gives approximately 16,000 clones, 85% to 95% of which show up once; 10% to 15% is in the top ten. Germline V CDR1 and CDR2: GTSNPN, SVGIG (reference sequence). This CDR3 region has 15 residues. Between the trimmed V and J ends, which lost 2 bases and 1 base, there was a span of 14 bases. Unstimulated regulatory T cells (CD4+CD25+CD127-), CD4+CD25- non-regulatory cells, CD4 and CD8 cells were FACS-sorted from thawed PBMCs.

The V and J genes are TRBV30 and TRBJ2-5; D is possibly TRBD1 (5 bases). This TCR derives from a human donor in good health. The sequenced sample consisted of CD8+ T cells from blood. CDR3: CAWSQGLGSQETQYF. CDR3 in DNA: TGTGCCTGGAGTCAGGGATTGGGGTCCCAAGAGACCCAGTACTTC.